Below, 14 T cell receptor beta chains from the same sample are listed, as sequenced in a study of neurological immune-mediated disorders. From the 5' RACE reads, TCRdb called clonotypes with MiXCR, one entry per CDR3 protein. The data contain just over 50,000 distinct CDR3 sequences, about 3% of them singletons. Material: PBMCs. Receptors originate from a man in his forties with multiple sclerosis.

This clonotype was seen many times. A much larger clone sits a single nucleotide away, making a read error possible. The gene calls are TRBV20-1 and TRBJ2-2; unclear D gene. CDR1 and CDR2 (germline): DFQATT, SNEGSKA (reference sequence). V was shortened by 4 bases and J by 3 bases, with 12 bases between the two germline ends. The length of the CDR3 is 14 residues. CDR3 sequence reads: CSATTLKHTGELFF. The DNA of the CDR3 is TGCAGTGCTACCACCTTAAAGCACACCGGGGAGCTGTTTTTT.

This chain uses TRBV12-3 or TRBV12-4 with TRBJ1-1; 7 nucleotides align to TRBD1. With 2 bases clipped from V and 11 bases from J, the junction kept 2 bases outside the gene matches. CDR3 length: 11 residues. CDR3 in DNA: TGTGCCAGCAGTTTACAGGGGGGCGCTTTCTTT. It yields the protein CASSLQGGAFF.

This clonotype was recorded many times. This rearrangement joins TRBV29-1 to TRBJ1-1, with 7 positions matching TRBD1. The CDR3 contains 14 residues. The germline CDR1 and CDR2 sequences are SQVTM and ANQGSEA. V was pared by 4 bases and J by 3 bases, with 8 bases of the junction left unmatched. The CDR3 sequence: CSVVKGAGDTEAFF. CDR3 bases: TGCAGCGTTGTTAAGGGGGCGGGCGACACTGAAGCTTTCTTT.

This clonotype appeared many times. The DNA for the CDR3 is TGTGCCAGCAGCTTGTATGGGGGGCCGTACAATGAGCAGTTCTTC. Translation gives CASSLYGGPYNEQFF. The genes are TRBV5-5 and TRBJ2-1; D is possibly TRBD1 or TRBD2 (6 bases each). The germline V and J ends were trimmed by 1 base and 4 bases, with 12 bases remaining between them. In germline, CDR1 is SGHKS, CDR2 YYEKEE (reference sequence). CDR3 size: 15 residues.

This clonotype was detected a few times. This CDR3 reads CASSGSGDTQYF. CDR3 nucleotides: TGTGCCAGCAGTGGGTCGGGAGATACGCAGTATTTT. The chain carries TRBV6-1 and TRBJ2-3; D gene uncertain. Trimming took off 4 bases at V and 5 bases at J, with 7 bases between the two ends. The CDR3 runs 12 residues. Looked up from germline, CDR1 is MNHNS and CDR2 is SASEGT.

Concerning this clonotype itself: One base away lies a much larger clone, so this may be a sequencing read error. The CDR3 DNA reads as TGTGCCAGCAGATTAGAACGTCGACAGTTCTTC. Translated: CASRLERRQFF. This chain joins TRBV7-9 and TRBJ2-1; D ambiguous. CDR3 length: 11 residues. The germline CDR1 and CDR2 sequences are SEHNR and FQNEAQ (reference sequence).

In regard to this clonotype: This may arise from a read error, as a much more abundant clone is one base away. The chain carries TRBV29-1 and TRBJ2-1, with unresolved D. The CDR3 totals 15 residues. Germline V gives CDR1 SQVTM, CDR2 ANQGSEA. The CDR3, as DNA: TGCAGCGTTGTCGCCAGCCCAAGCTCCTACAATGAGAAGTTCTTC. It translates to CSVVASPSSYNEKFF.

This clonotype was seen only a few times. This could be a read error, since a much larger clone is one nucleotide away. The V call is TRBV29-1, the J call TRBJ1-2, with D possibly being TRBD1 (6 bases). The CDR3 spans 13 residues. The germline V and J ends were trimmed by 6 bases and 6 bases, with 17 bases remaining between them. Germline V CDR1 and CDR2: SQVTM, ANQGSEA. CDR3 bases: TGCAGCGTCGGAGGATTAGGGGGGCATGGCTACACCTTC. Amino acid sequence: CSVGGLGGHGYTF.

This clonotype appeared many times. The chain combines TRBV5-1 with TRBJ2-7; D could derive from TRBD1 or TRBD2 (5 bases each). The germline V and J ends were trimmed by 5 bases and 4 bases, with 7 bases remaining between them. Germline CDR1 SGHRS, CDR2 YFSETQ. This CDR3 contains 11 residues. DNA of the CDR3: TGCGCCAGCAGGGGGGAATACGAGCAGTACTTC. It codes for CASRGEYEQYF.

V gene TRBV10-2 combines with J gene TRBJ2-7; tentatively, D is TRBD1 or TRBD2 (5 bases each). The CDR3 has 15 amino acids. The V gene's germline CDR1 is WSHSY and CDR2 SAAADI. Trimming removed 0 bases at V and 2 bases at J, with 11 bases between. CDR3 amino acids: CASSESGARTYEQYF. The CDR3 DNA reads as TGCGCCAGCAGTGAGTCCGGGGCGAGGACCTACGAGCAGTACTTC.

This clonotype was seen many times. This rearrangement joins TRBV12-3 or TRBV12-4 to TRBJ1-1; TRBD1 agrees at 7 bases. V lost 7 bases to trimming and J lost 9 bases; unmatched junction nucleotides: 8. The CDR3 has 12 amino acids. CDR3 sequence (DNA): TGTGCCAGCATCTCAATGGGACAGAAAGCTTTCTTT. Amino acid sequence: CASISMGQKAFF.

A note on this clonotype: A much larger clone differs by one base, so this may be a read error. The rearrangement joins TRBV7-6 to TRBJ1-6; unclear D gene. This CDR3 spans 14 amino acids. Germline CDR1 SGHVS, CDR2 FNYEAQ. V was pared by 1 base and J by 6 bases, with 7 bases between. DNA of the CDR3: TGTGCCAGCAGCTTAGAAAAGCTTAATTCACCCCTCCACTTT. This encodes CASSLEKLNSPLHF.

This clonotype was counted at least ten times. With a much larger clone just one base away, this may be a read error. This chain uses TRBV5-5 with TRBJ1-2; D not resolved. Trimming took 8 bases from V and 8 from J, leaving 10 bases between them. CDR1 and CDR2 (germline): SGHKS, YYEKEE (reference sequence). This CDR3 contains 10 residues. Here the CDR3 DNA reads TGTGCCAGATGGGCCGGGGGCTACACCTTC. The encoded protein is CARWAGGYTF. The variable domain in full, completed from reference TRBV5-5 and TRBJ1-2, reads DAGVTQSPTHLIKTRGQQVTLRCSPISGHKSVSWYQQVLGQGPQFIFQYYEKEERGRGNFPDRFSARQFPNYSSELNVNALLLGDSALYLCARWAGGYTFGSGTRLTVV.

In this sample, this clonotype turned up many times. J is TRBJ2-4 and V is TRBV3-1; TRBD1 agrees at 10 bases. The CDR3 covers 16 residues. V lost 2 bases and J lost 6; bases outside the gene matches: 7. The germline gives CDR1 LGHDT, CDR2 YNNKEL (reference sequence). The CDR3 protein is CASSQTTGTGVNIQYF. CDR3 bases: TGTGCCAGCAGCCAAACCACCGGGACAGGGGTAAACATTCAGTACTTC.